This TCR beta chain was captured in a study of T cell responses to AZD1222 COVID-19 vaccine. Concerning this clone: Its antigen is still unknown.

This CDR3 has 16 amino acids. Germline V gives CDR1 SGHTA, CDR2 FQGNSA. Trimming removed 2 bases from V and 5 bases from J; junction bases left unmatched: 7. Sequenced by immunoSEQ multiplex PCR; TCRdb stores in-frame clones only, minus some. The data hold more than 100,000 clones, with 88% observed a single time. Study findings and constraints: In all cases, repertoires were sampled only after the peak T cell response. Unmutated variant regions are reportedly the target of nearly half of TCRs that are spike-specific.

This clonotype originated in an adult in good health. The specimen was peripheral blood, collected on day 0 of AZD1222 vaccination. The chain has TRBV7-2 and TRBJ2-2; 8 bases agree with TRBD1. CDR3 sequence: CASSLRRGLGTGELFF. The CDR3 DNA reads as TGTGCCAGCAGCTTACGCAGGGGGCTTGGGACCGGGGAGCTGTTTTTT.